What follows is one TCR beta chain and its context. The antigen is unknown. These data belong to a study of cytomegalovirus exposure and HLA in healthy donors. J was trimmed by 4 bases and V by 1 base; bases with no gene match: 4. This CDR3 region has 15 residues. Germline CDR1 LGHNA, CDR2 YNFKEQ. General study findings and limits: A few chains tied to CMV proved CMV antigen-specific in vitro. Solely CMV serostatus was available to characterize immune exposure. Presence/absence comparisons presumed near-even sequencing depth among donors.

A multiplex PCR was run with 60 Vbeta primers and 13 Jbeta primers. The data were produced by immunoSEQ multiplex PCR, yet TCRdb's version contains in-frame clones alone and is incomplete. This sample's clone table lists roughly 120,000 clones. Sequenced: PBMCs. This chain connects TRBV4-2 to TRBJ2-7; 10 nucleotides agree with TRBD2. The TCR originated in a man aged 30 to 39 in good health and CMV-seronegative. Written as DNA, the CDR3 is TGTGCCAGCAGCCAAGGGACTAGCGGAGGTTACGAGCAGTACTTC. Its translation is CASSQGTSGGYEQYF.